This passage covers 19 T cell receptor beta chains from one sample sequenced in a study of a mutant IDH1 vaccine in newly diagnosed glioma. Specified time point: baseline, week 1 (first vaccination visit). Stated treatment: pre-vaccination baseline after standard-of-care therapy. The protocol was immunoSEQ multiplex PCR, while the TCRdb copy is restricted to in-frame clones and leaves out a portion. The sample consists of some 16,000 clones, 95% to 96% of them appearing once. The material sequenced was peripheral blood mononuclear cells (PBMCs), taken from a glioma patient treated with radiotherapy, temozolomide or both. The receptors shown here come from a woman under 30 with glioma. Some clones in this sample may be carry-over from other donors' samples.

V and J are TRBV19 and TRBJ2-1, with 9 bases aligning to TRBD2. Germline values: CDR1 LNHDA, CDR2 SQIVND (reference sequence). The CDR3 sequence is 16 residues long. The junction had 11 bases not matched to a gene; V was cut back by 7 bases and J by 4 bases. CDR3 nucleotide sequence: TGTGCCAGTACCATCCGCGGGAGGGCCGCTTACAATGAGCAGTTCTTC. Translation gives CASTIRGRAAYNEQFF.

The genes are TRBV4-2 and TRBJ1-1; 9 bases agree with TRBD1. Unmatched junction bases numbered 12, after V lost 2 bases and J lost 11 bases. This CDR3 is 15 amino acids long. The germline V gene encodes CDR1 LGHNA and CDR2 YNFKEQ. The CDR3 reads CASSQPTGGNGAAFF. DNA for the CDR3: TGTGCCAGCAGCCAACCCACAGGGGGCAATGGGGCGGCTTTCTTT.

The V call is TRBV19, the J call TRBJ1-4; no reliable D call. The CDR3 length is 14 residues. V was shortened by 5 bases and J by 4 bases, with 11 bases between the two germline ends. The germline V gene has CDR1 LNHDA and CDR2 SQIVND (reference sequence). The CDR3 is CASSRGLSNEKLFF. DNA of the CDR3: TGTGCCAGTAGTCGCGGGCTGAGTAATGAAAAACTGTTTTTT.

The rearrangement joins TRBV2 to TRBJ1-5; no definite D call. The V end lost 5 bases, the J end lost 4 bases, and 9 bases lay between the germline ends. The CDR3 has 13 residues. Germline lookup yields CDR1 SNHLY and CDR2 FYNNEI. The CDR3 loop reads CASSYTLNQPQHF. The CDR3 region has the DNA TGTGCCAGCAGTTATACATTGAATCAGCCCCAGCATTTT.

This rearrangement joins TRBV6-1 to TRBJ1-3; D is unresolved. Trimming shortened V by 8 bases and J by 3 bases, and 14 bases separated the two germline ends. Germline lookup yields CDR1 MNHNS and CDR2 SASEGT. The CDR3 consists of 14 residues. CDR3 in DNA: TGTGCCAGCCACCAACGGGGAATTGGAAACACCATATATTTT. Protein product: CASHQRGIGNTIYF.

The chain combines TRBV11-3 with TRBJ1-6; D not certain. V lost 4 bases to trimming and J lost 5 bases, with 12 bases between them. The CDR3 totals 15 residues. Germline CDR1 and CDR2: SGHNT and YENEEA. The CDR3 DNA reads as TGTGCCAGCAGCTCGGAGGGTTCGGATAATTCACCCCTCCACTTT. It specifies CASSSEGSDNSPLHF.

The J gene is TRBJ1-4, the V gene TRBV19; D gene ambiguous. From germline, CDR1 is LNHDA and CDR2 SQIVND (reference sequence). The CDR3 consists of 12 residues. The V and J ends lost 1 base and 8 bases respectively, with 5 bases between them. CDR3 bases: TGTGCCAGTAGTATAGCTGCAGAAAAACTGTTTTTT. This encodes CASSIAAEKLFF.

This chain connects TRBV7-2 to TRBJ2-2; 7 nucleotides align to TRBD2. Trimming took 5 bases from V and 0 from J; bases not matched to a gene: 6. The CDR3 totals 16 residues. CDR1 is SGHTA, CDR2 FQGNSA, per germline. The CDR3 coding sequence is TGTGCCAGCAGCCCCCGACTAGCCCCGAACACCGGGGAGCTGTTTTTT. This encodes CASSPRLAPNTGELFF.

J is TRBJ2-4 and V is TRBV28; perhaps D is TRBD1 or TRBD2 (7 bases each). This CDR3 has 20 amino acids. Germline V gene sequence: CDR1 MDHEN, CDR2 SYDVKM. Deletions cut 1 base from V and 5 bases from J, with 27 bases between. The CDR3 is CASSLSTGWAGEGWENIQYF. As DNA, the CDR3 is TGTGCCAGCAGTTTATCGACAGGGTGGGCGGGAGAAGGGTGGGAAAACATTCAGTACTTC.

This sequence joins TRBV9 and TRBJ1-2, with TRBD1 as a possible D gene (6 bases). V gave up 4 bases and J gave up 5 bases, with 12 bases separating them. Germline values: CDR1 SGDLS, CDR2 YYNGEE. The CDR3 is made up of 13 amino acids. For the CDR3, the DNA is TGTGCCAGCAGCTTCGACGGGACATATGGCTACACCTTC. It translates to CASSFDGTYGYTF.

This chain uses TRBV7-9 with TRBJ2-3, with D tentatively TRBD1 (5 bases). The CDR3 has 15 residues. CDR1 is SEHNR and CDR2 is FQNEAQ in the germline V gene (reference sequence). With 4 bases removed from V and 1 base from J, the gap between germline ends came to 12 bases. This CDR3 reads CASSSDDRRTDTQYF. The CDR3 DNA follows: TGTGCCAGCAGCTCAGACGACAGACGCACAGATACGCAGTATTTT.

This chain joins TRBV27 and TRBJ1-6; 7 nucleotides agree with TRBD1. Trimming removed 7 bases from V and 7 bases from J; junction bases left unmatched: 1. The CDR3 consists of 12 residues. CDR1 and CDR2 from the germline V gene are MNHEY and SMNVEV (reference sequence). The CDR3: CASMDRNSPLHF. The DNA of the CDR3 is TGTGCCAGCATGGACAGGAATTCACCCCTCCACTTT.

V is TRBV5-1 and J is TRBJ2-1; the D is unclear. V lost 4 bases and J 6 bases, leaving 8 bases between the germline ends. The germline gives CDR1 SGHRS, CDR2 YFSETQ. The CDR3 consists of 12 residues. As DNA, the CDR3 is TGCGCCAGCAGCCCTGCGGTCAATGAGCAGTTCTTC. Translated: CASSPAVNEQFF.

The gene calls are TRBV7-2 and TRBJ2-2, with D perhaps TRBD1 (8 bases). V lost 4 bases and J lost 5, with 14 bases in between. This CDR3 is 15 amino acids long. CDR1 and CDR2 from the germline V gene are SGHTA and FQGNSA. Here the CDR3 DNA reads TGTGCCAGCAGCTACAACAGGGGGGGGACCGGGGAGCTGTTTTTT. Protein product: CASSYNRGGTGELFF.

V gene TRBV28 combines with J gene TRBJ2-2, with 11 bases identical to TRBD2. This CDR3 has 17 amino acids. Germline values: CDR1 MDHEN, CDR2 SYDVKM. V was clipped by 6 bases and J by 6 bases; unmatched bases: 12. DNA of the CDR3: TGTGCCAGCAGCTTTGGGGGGCTAGCGGGAGGATCCGGGGAGCTGTTTTTT. Protein product: CASSFGGLAGGSGELFF.

V gene TRBV27 combines with J gene TRBJ1-2; D is unclear. The ends were cut back, 6 bases at V and 0 bases at J, with 14 bases in the middle. Germline V CDR1 and CDR2: MNHEY, SMNVEV (reference sequence). This CDR3 comprises 15 residues. CDR3 nucleotide sequence: TGTGCCAGCAGCTCCCGGTCCCGCTCTAACTATGGCTACACCTTC. Translation: CASSSRSRSNYGYTF.

The V and J genes are TRBV28 and TRBJ1-1; 12 positions match TRBD1. Germline-derived CDR1 and CDR2 are MDHEN and SYDVKM. Germline trimming cut 3 bases from V and 5 bases from J; bases unmatched to any gene: 7. CDR3 length equals 16 residues. The CDR3 sequence: CASSLGTGGFWTEAFF. In DNA, the CDR3 is TGTGCCAGCAGTTTGGGGACAGGGGGCTTTTGGACTGAAGCTTTCTTT. The complete variable domain, with remaining parts taken from reference TRBV28 and TRBJ1-1, reads DVKVTQSSRYLVKRTGEKVFLECVQDMDHENMFWYRQDPGLGLRLIYFSYDVKMKEKGDIPEGYSVSREKKERFSLILESASTNQTSMYLCASSLGTGGFWTEAFFGQGTRLTVV.

The CDR3 spells CASSSGASSYNEQFF. DNA for the CDR3: TGTGCCAGCAGTTCTGGGGCCAGCTCCTACAATGAGCAGTTCTTC. The rearrangement links TRBV28 to TRBJ2-1; D perhaps matches TRBD1 (5 bases). V was pared by 4 bases and J by 0 bases, with 10 bases between. This CDR3 is built from 15 residues. Germline CDR1 is MDHEN and CDR2 is SYDVKM.

The chain couples TRBV7-9 to TRBJ1-4; TRBD1 aligns across 9 bases. Germline trimming cut 1 base from V and 8 bases from J; bases unmatched to any gene: 8. The germline V gene encodes CDR1 SEHNR and CDR2 FQNEAQ (reference sequence). This CDR3 is 16 amino acids long. The CDR3 sequence: CASSLGPGQGTEKLFF. In DNA form, the CDR3 reads TGTGCCAGCAGCTTAGGGCCGGGACAGGGTACGGAAAAACTGTTTTTT.